This T cell receptor beta chain originates from a study of blood T cells in healthy people across ages (dated by TCRdb to between 2014 and 2017). About the full investigation: In model experiments, template switching captured roughly one uniquely barcoded TCR beta cDNA molecule for every two T cells. To avoid experimental bias, donors of different ages were spread randomly across the sequencing lanes. The study analyzed two additional independent replicas of 1 million unique cDNA reads from the same blood draw for two donors, one aged 18 to 29 and one aged 80 or older. To track age-related changes in TCR beta repertoire diversity, the study relied on deep sequencing normalized with unique cDNA molecular identifiers. Donors were grouped into four age groups: young (average 16 years), middle-aged (39), aged (over 55) and long-lived (approximately 75).

To note about this clonotype: There is no known antigen for this receptor. The record has no base qualities; no much larger clone is one base away.

The paper's findings and limits, for the study overall: The percentage of naive T cells measured by flow cytometry correlated strongly with observed TCR beta diversity. Estimates of total diversity from one million sequenced T cells were regarded as lower bounds and underestimates. Since profiling was done on bulk unsorted PBMCs, naive and antigen-experienced compartments could not be conclusively compared. As age increased, observed TCR beta diversity per million T cells dropped in a roughly linear way, and a significant reduction was already evident by age 40. Because the CMV infection status of the donors was unknown, age-related changes in expanded clonotypes may potentially have been confounded. Compared with the aged group, more naive CD4+ T cells, fewer expanded clones and increased TCR diversity were shown by the long-lived group, suggesting age selection.

Systemically healthy Caucasian individuals from Russia, 39 in total and aged 6 to 90 years, were included as donors. Around 10 milliliters of peripheral blood were collected from each donor into EDTA-treated Vacutainer tubes. Ficoll-Paque density-gradient centrifugation was used to isolate PBMCs, with at least 7 million per sample. Total RNA, at least 6 micrograms per sample, was extracted from PBMCs with Trizol reagent. Naive CD45RAhigh/CD27high T cell percentages were measured by flow cytometry on a PBMC aliquot from every donor. The germline V gene provides CDR1 SGHDT and CDR2 YYEEEE. Trimming removed 1 base from V and 7 bases from J, leaving 14 bases between the germline ends. Measured from the cysteine to the phenylalanine, the CDR3 is 14 residues long. Left in the record is the CDR3 DNA by itself, 42 bases read in frame from the first base. The library was built by means of 5' RACE. A second PCR of roughly 7 to 11 cycles was performed with a sample-barcoded 5' primer and a J-beta primer mix. Each TCR beta cDNA molecule received a unique molecular identifier from a template-switch 5' adaptor carrying 12 random nucleotides. At least 3 million CDR3-containing paired-end reads were obtained from each sample. The Mint cDNA synthesis kit, primed by a TRBC-specific oligonucleotide, was used to synthesize first-strand cDNA from all RNA. Following uracil-DNA glycosylase treatment, a first 18-cycle PCR with universal primers M1SS and BC2_uni_R was performed on all cDNA. The published analysis was carried out like this. For normalization, 1 million high-quality reads, each with a distinct molecular identifier, were randomly selected from each sample. Reads sharing molecular identifiers were discarded rather than binned into consensus sequences. MiTCR, set to a Q25 quality threshold and the strictest error-elimination algorithm, was used for CDR3 identification, clonotype clustering and error correction. Lower-bound total TCR beta diversity was estimated with a nonparametric unseen species model using Euler transformation. Using fastp trimming at Q25 and MiXCR clonotype assembly, TCRdb reanalyzed the public sequencing data and kept in-frame beta chains. Each CDR3 protein appears once, grouped with its most common genes and DNA. Here the V and J calls rest on TCRdb's processing, not on the authors' analysis. This sample lists some 1.8 million distinct CDR3 sequences; 35% to 50% were detected once. The top ten constitute more than 20% of the sample.

The receptor comes from a human donor in good health. The chain joins TRBV5-6 to TRBJ1-2; the best D guess is TRBD1, with 6 bases matching. The sequencing sample was made of blood. DNA sequence: TGTGCCAGCAGCTTGCCAGGGGAATTTCGTGGCTACACCTTC. This codes for CASSLPGEFRGYTF.